Listed below are T cell receptor beta chains from one sample, sequenced in a study of blood T cell repertoires in COVID-19. Profiled with immunoSEQ multiplex PCR; TCRdb holds only in-frame clones, not every one. The table lists 200,000 to 250,000 clones, 82% of them singletons. Specimen: PBMCs or T cells enriched from blood (not recorded which). Receptor source: a woman aged 55-69 years who had recovered from COVID-19. The CDR3 runs from the conserved cysteine through the conserved F or W. Fields, in order: V gene, J gene, CDR3 protein.

>TRBV18|TRBJ2-1
CASSPRAGGERKFF
>TRBV5-1|TRBJ2-7
CASSLEAGVTYEQYF
>TRBV5-6|TRBJ2-7
CASIPRGGPLYEQYF
>TRBV19|TRBJ1-4
CASSIGGAGEKLFF
>TRBV7-2|TRBJ2-1
CASSPGQGQGREQFF
>TRBV7-2|TRBJ1-5
CASSTGTGFVSNQPQHF
>TRBV27|TRBJ1-1
CASSYSAGNTEAFF
>TRBV10-3|TRBJ2-7
CAIRGTGSFESSYEQYF
>TRBV27|TRBJ2-1
CASSLSSGFYNEQFF
>TRBV19|TRBJ1-5
CASKSAQGASQPQHF
>TRBV6-2/TRBV6-3|TRBJ1-1
CASSYLQGASKNTEAFF
>TRBV19|TRBJ1-2
CASSIVGGGYTF
>TRBV7-2|TRBJ1-2
CASSQTGGSWGYTF
>TRBV7-9|TRBJ2-1
CASSSRTSSYNEQFF
>TRBV18|TRBJ1-6
CASSSRDRGNVSPLHF
>TRBV2|TRBJ2-4
CASSAFRTAAKNIQYF
>TRBV4-2|TRBJ2-7
CASSHYGTGASYEQYF
>TRBV3-1/TRBV3-2|TRBJ1-4
CASSVTRASNEKLFF
>TRBV10-3|TRBJ1-4
CAISPGGANEKLFF
>TRBV5-1|TRBJ1-1
CASSLGGQGDTEAFF
>TRBV5-4|TRBJ2-7
CASTSREGGEQYF
>TRBV7-6|TRBJ2-1
CASSGGSSYNEQFF
>TRBV15|TRBJ1-1
CATSRERANTEAFF
>TRBV10-1|TRBJ2-5
CASSASGGLQETQYF
>TRBV29-1|TRBJ1-1
CSVKSSTEAFF
>TRBV6-4|TRBJ2-1
CASSPELAGEKQFF
>TRBV3-1/TRBV3-2|TRBJ1-1
CASSQGQGDTEAFF
>TRBV21-1|TRBJ2-7
CASQKVRQPLSSYEQYF
>TRBV6-1|TRBJ1-6
CASSEMAGRPNSPLHF
>TRBV19|TRBJ1-2
CASMESTGVGYGYTF
>TRBV10-3|TRBJ2-5
CAISESGGRGETQYF
>TRBV6-5|TRBJ1-2
CASSYVSSLDGYTF
>TRBV6-1|TRBJ2-3
CASSVGFTGGGGTDTQYF
>TRBV30|TRBJ1-1
CAWSTQGGTEAFF
>TRBV27|TRBJ2-1
CASSLSVQGVNEQFF
>TRBV5-1|TRBJ2-5
CASRSTSGVETQYF
>TRBV6-1|TRBJ1-2
CASSADRGMTNYGYTF
>TRBV3-1/TRBV3-2|TRBJ1-4
CASSQGQAKLFF
>TRBV5-1|TRBJ2-7
CAILGRTGDYEQYF
>TRBV10-1|TRBJ1-1
CASSESPGQGVEAFF
>TRBV4-2|TRBJ2-7
CASSQDLSGGPLYEQYF
>TRBV9|TRBJ1-2
CASSVQGNYGYTF
>TRBV5-1|TRBJ2-3
CASSVGQLSTDTQYF
>TRBV6-2/TRBV6-3|TRBJ2-1
CASSRLGGNEQFF
>TRBV28|TRBJ2-3
CASTQTSGRHTQYF
>TRBV14|TRBJ1-2
CASSQFFDEDLYGYTF
>TRBV12-3/TRBV12-4|TRBJ1-6
CASRGQGRSPLHF
>TRBV4-2|TRBJ1-5
CASSQEAGGNSGNQPQHF
>TRBV6-7|TRBJ2-7
CASSCLTGTGSYEQYF
>TRBV6-6|TRBJ1-2
CASSYSNGNGYTF
>TRBV9|TRBJ2-6
CASSRGNSGANVLTF
>TRBV20-1|TRBJ2-1
CSASDFRGEQFF
>TRBV5-1|TRBJ2-1
CASRPGGTYNEQFF
>TRBV19|TRBJ1-6
CATLQAFNSPLHF
>TRBV18|TRBJ1-1
CASSPERSVAEAFF
>TRBV2|TRBJ1-2
CASKGGGPLRGYTF
>TRBV12-3/TRBV12-4|TRBJ2-7
CASSWGQVYEQYF
>TRBV4-1|TRBJ2-2
CASSQFVGGTGELFF